This passage covers 32 T cell receptor beta chains from one sample sequenced in a study of early T cells in non-severe SARS-CoV-2 infection. Each CDR3 protein gets one entry after TCRdb re-called the 5' RACE reads with MiXCR. The table lists more than 65,000 distinct CDR3 sequences, around an eighth of them singletons. Sequencing used whole blood. The receptor source for this set is an adult who was a healthcare worker with PCR-confirmed SARS-CoV-2 infection or an uninfected control (not recorded which).

The chain employs TRBV4-3 and TRBJ2-1; D is uncertain. CDR1 is LGHNA and CDR2 is YSLEER in the germline V gene. This CDR3 contains 15 residues. V lost 2 bases and J lost 3, with 11 bases in between. The CDR3 protein is CASSQLPKDYNEQFF. The DNA for the CDR3 is TGCGCCAGCAGCCAACTTCCTAAGGACTACAATGAGCAGTTCTTC.

This clonotype was seen ten or more times. CDR3 protein: CASRLGDSNTEAFF. CDR3 in DNA: TGTGCCAGCAGGCTCGGGGACAGCAACACTGAAGCTTTCTTT. The genes are TRBV6-1 and TRBJ1-1; 7 nucleotides align to TRBD1. The V and J ends lost 6 bases and 2 bases, in that order; junction bases with no gene match: 6. Germline values: CDR1 MNHNS, CDR2 SASEGT. This CDR3 contains 14 residues.

Worth noting for this clonotype: A read error may explain this, as a much larger clone is one base away. The chain links TRBV6-2 or TRBV6-3 to TRBJ2-7; possibly TRBD2 for D (5 bases). Germline V lookup: CDR1 MNHEY, CDR2 SVGEGT. V gave up 5 bases and J gave up 3 bases, with 5 bases separating them. The CDR3 contains 11 residues. CDR3 nucleotide sequence: TGTGCCAGCAGTGACTACTACGAGCAGTACTTC. Protein product: CASSDYYEQYF.

Only a few counts were recorded for this clonotype. The CDR3 bases are TGTGCCAGCAGACTCCGGGATAGCTGGGACTCCTACAATGAGCAGTTCTTC. Its translation is CASRLRDSWDSYNEQFF. The rearrangement links TRBV7-2 to TRBJ2-1, with D maybe TRBD2 (5 bases). Germline CDR1 reads SGHTA; CDR2 reads FQGNSA. Trimming took off 6 bases at V and 0 bases at J, with 18 bases between the two ends. The CDR3 is 17 residues long. Together with reference TRBV7-2 and TRBJ2-1, the CDR3 gives the full variable domain: GAGVSQSPSNKVTEKGKDVELRCDPISGHTALYWYRQSLGQGLEFLIYFQGNSAPDKSGLPSDRFSAERTGGSVSTLTIQRTQQEDSAVYLCASRLRDSWDSYNEQFFGPGTRLTVL.

This chain links TRBV7-9 with TRBJ1-1; D gene uncertain. The germline gives CDR1 SEHNR, CDR2 FQNEAQ (reference sequence). CDR3 length equals 17 residues. Trimming took 5 bases from V and 0 from J, leaving 19 bases between them. CDR3 nucleotides: TGTGCCAGCAGCACCCCCCTCCTTGGACTGTTGAACACTGAAGCTTTCTTT. This translates into CASSTPLLGLLNTEAFF.

The gene calls are TRBV29-1 and TRBJ2-2; D is ambiguous. From germline, CDR1 is SQVTM and CDR2 ANQGSEA. The CDR3 has 16 amino acids. V shed 0 bases and J shed 1 base, with 12 bases lying between them. CDR3 bases: TGCAGCGTTGAAGATCCAGAGACATTGAACACCGGGGAGCTGTTTTTT. This encodes CSVEDPETLNTGELFF.

The table lists this clonotype with many counts. The rearrangement uses TRBV20-1 and TRBJ2-2, with TRBD2 as a possible D gene (5 bases). Germline V gene sequence: CDR1 DFQATT, CDR2 SNEGSKA (reference sequence). Trimming stripped 1 base from V and 6 bases from J, with 9 bases between. The CDR3 totals 13 residues. The CDR3 here is CSARVRTPGELFF. CDR3 sequence (DNA): TGCAGTGCTAGAGTAAGGACTCCCGGGGAGCTGTTTTTT.

This clonotype was counted only a few times. The chain uses TRBV28 and TRBJ2-7; weak D call: TRBD1 (6 bases). The V and J ends lost 7 bases and 4 bases respectively, with 20 bases between them. CDR1 is MDHEN and CDR2 is SYDVKM in the germline V gene. The CDR3 covers 15 residues. The CDR3 loop reads CASTQLRDTAYEQYF. DNA for the CDR3: TGTGCCAGCACTCAGCTCCGGGACACCGCTTACGAGCAGTACTTC. The variable domain in full, with the rest retrieved from reference TRBV28 and TRBJ2-7, is DVKVTQSSRYLVKRTGEKVFLECVQDMDHENMFWYRQDPGLGLRLIYFSYDVKMKEKGDIPEGYSVSREKKERFSLILESASTNQTSMYLCASTQLRDTAYEQYFGPGTRLTVT.

There are many counts of this clonotype. The rearrangement joins TRBV6-4 to TRBJ1-1; D gene uncertain. V dropped 4 bases and J dropped 2 bases, with 8 bases sitting between them. Germline loops: CDR1 MRHNA, CDR2 SNTAGT. The CDR3 is 13 amino acids. CDR3 DNA: TGTGCCAGCAGTGCTACGGATAACACTGAAGCTTTCTTT. It specifies CASSATDNTEAFF.

This clonotype was observed once. The V gene is TRBV29-1, the J gene TRBJ2-7; D is undetermined. V was trimmed by 5 bases and J by 7 bases, leaving 9 bases between them. CDR3 size: 10 residues. Germline CDR1 is SQVTM and CDR2 is ANQGSEA. Here the CDR3 DNA reads TGCAGCGTTCTACTCCGGGAGCAGTACTTC. This codes for CSVLLREQYF.

This clonotype was seen at least ten times. This chain links TRBV20-1 with TRBJ1-1; D gene ambiguous. The CDR3 has 11 amino acids. Germline V gives CDR1 DFQATT, CDR2 SNEGSKA (reference sequence). Between the trimmed V and J ends, which lost 1 base and 5 bases, there was a span of 5 bases. This chain's CDR3 is CSARGGTEAFF. The CDR3 DNA is TGCAGTGCTAGAGGAGGAACTGAAGCTTTCTTT.

J is TRBJ2-7 and V is TRBV20-1; the D gene is possibly TRBD1 (5 bases). The CDR3 runs to 13 residues. Germline V gene sequence: CDR1 DFQATT, CDR2 SNEGSKA (reference sequence). V gave up 3 bases and J gave up 1 base, with 10 bases separating them. The CDR3 sequence: CSASGRVSYEQYF. The CDR3 region has the DNA TGCAGTGCTAGCGGCAGGGTATCCTACGAGCAGTACTTC.

This clonotype occurred many times. J is TRBJ2-1 and V is TRBV4-3; 11 nucleotides line up with TRBD2. This CDR3 spans 16 amino acids. V gave up 0 bases and J gave up 11 bases; unmatched junction bases: 9. CDR1 and CDR2 (germline): LGHNA, YSLEER. The CDR3 region has the DNA TGCGCCAGCAGCCAAGATTGGAGACTAGCGGGAAGCAAGCAGTTCTTC. It encodes CASSQDWRLAGSKQFF.

This clonotype was detected many times. The chain uses TRBV6-1 and TRBJ2-2, with D possibly being TRBD1 or TRBD2 (5 bases each). Germline CDR1 and CDR2: MNHNS and SASEGT. V was shortened by 7 bases and J by 6 bases, with 15 bases between the two germline ends. The CDR3 is 14 residues long. In DNA, the CDR3 is TGTGCCAGCATTAGAGAGGGGCTCTCCGGGGAGCTGTTTTTT. Amino acid sequence: CASIREGLSGELFF.

This clonotype was counted ten times or more. The gene calls are TRBV3-1 and TRBJ2-5; tentative D call: TRBD2 (6 bases). CDR1 and CDR2 (germline): LGHDT, YNNKEL (reference sequence). This CDR3 spans 13 amino acids. V lost 0 bases to trimming and J lost 8 bases, with 10 bases between them. CDR3 DNA: TGTGCCAGCAGCCAAGATCTGGGGACTACCCAGTACTTC. It is translated as CASSQDLGTTQYF.

This clonotype has a count of ten or more. This chain links TRBV20-1 with TRBJ2-7, with TRBD2 identical over 8 bases. Germline CDR1 reads DFQATT; CDR2 reads SNEGSKA (reference sequence). V lost 4 bases, J lost 4 bases, and 0 bases stayed unmatched. The CDR3 extends over 11 amino acids. CDR3 region: CSATSGYEQYF. CDR3 nucleotides: TGCAGTGCTACTAGCGGGTACGAGCAGTACTTC.

This clonotype was recorded many times. This chain links TRBV3-1 with TRBJ2-1; no reliable D call. The germline CDR1 and CDR2 sequences are LGHDT and YNNKEL (reference sequence). The CDR3 has 15 amino acids. Trimming pared 0 bases from V and 4 bases from J, leaving 10 bases between. CDR3 bases: TGTGCCAGCAGCCAAGAGGGCCGGAATTACAATGAGCAGTTCTTC. Its protein product is CASSQEGRNYNEQFF.

DNA for the CDR3: TGTGCCAGCAGGTCGGGTGAGCAGTTCTTC. Translating gives CASRSGEQFF. The rearrangement links TRBV7-9 to TRBJ2-1; D call uncertain. Germline V gives CDR1 SEHNR, CDR2 FQNEAQ (reference sequence). The CDR3 is made up of 10 amino acids. Trimming cost V 6 bases and J 9 bases, with 6 bases left between them. The whole variable domain, filled in from reference TRBV7-9 and TRBJ2-1, reads DTGVSQNPRHKITKRGQNVTFRCDPISEHNRLYWYRQTLGQGPEFLTYFQNEAQLEKSRLLSDRFSAERPKGSFSTLEIQRTEQGDSAMYLCASRSGEQFFGPGTRLTVL.

The V call is TRBV29-1, the J call TRBJ2-7; 12 bases line up with TRBD1. CDR3 length: 13 residues. Germline assignment: CDR1 SQVTM and CDR2 ANQGSEA. Trimming at V came to 4 bases and at J to 5 bases, leaving 3 bases not matched to a gene. The CDR3 here is CSVVGTGGNEQYF. The CDR3, as DNA: TGCAGCGTTGTCGGGACAGGGGGCAACGAGCAGTACTTC.

This clonotype occurred many times. This chain connects TRBV7-9 to TRBJ2-1; 10 bases map to TRBD2. The CDR3 has 16 residues. CDR1 SEHNR and CDR2 FQNEAQ come from the germline V gene (reference sequence). V shed 4 bases, J shed 7 bases, and the junction held 10 bases outside the gene matches. The CDR3 DNA reads as TGTGCCAGCAGCTCGAAGCGGGGGGGCCGTGAGAATGAGCAGTTCTTC. Amino acid sequence: CASSSKRGGRENEQFF. The full variable domain, with the rest looked up from reference TRBV7-9 and TRBJ2-1, is DTGVSQNPRHKITKRGQNVTFRCDPISEHNRLYWYRQTLGQGPEFLTYFQNEAQLEKSRLLSDRFSAERPKGSFSTLEIQRTEQGDSAMYLCASSSKRGGRENEQFFGPGTRLTVL.

The rearrangement joins TRBV7-6 to TRBJ2-1, with D perhaps TRBD2 (5 bases). The germline V gene encodes CDR1 SGHVS and CDR2 FNYEAQ. The V end was cut by 8 bases, the J end by 7 bases, with 6 bases between. The CDR3 consists of 10 residues. CDR3 loop: CASGGNEQFF. Here the CDR3 DNA reads TGTGCCAGCGGAGGTAATGAGCAGTTCTTC.

At least ten counts were recorded for this clonotype. This CDR3 is CASSLGDRGTTTQFF. The CDR3 bases are TGTGCCAGCAGCTTAGGGGACAGGGGGACTACTACCCAGTTCTTC. The chain couples TRBV11-2 to TRBJ2-1; 11 bases are shared with TRBD1. V gave up 1 base and J gave up 13 bases; unmatched junction bases: 9. CDR3 length: 15 residues. The germline gives CDR1 SGHAT, CDR2 FQNNGV.

This clonotype was found a few times. The V call is TRBV11-2, the J call TRBJ2-4, with 7 bases matching TRBD2. The CDR3 extends over 15 amino acids. With 5 bases clipped from V and 8 bases from J, the junction kept 12 bases outside the gene matches. The germline V gene encodes CDR1 SGHAT and CDR2 FQNNGV. This CDR3 reads CASSLTVREADIQYF. The CDR3 DNA reads TGTGCCAGCAGCCTTACCGTCCGGGAGGCGGACATTCAGTACTTC.

The genes are TRBV5-5 and TRBJ2-6; a weak D match, TRBD2 (5 bases). CDR1 is SGHKS, CDR2 YYEKEE, per germline (reference sequence). The CDR3 length is 18 residues. The V gene lost 4 bases and the J gene lost 5 bases, with 22 bases spanning the gap. In DNA, the CDR3 is TGTGCCAGCAGCGGATCAATCTCCAGGACTGCATGGGCCAACGTCCTGACTTTC. Encoded protein: CASSGSISRTAWANVLTF.

This clonotype was seen ten or more times. V gene TRBV5-1 combines with J gene TRBJ1-3; perhaps TRBD1 as D (5 bases). Germline V lookup: CDR1 SGHRS, CDR2 YFSETQ. The CDR3 consists of 17 residues. V was clipped by 4 bases and J by 2 bases, with 19 bases between them. CDR3 residues: CASSPGPPGGAGNTIYF. Here the CDR3 DNA reads TGCGCCAGCAGCCCGGGACCCCCCGGAGGAGCTGGAAACACCATATATTTT.

The V and J genes are TRBV12-3 or TRBV12-4 and TRBJ2-1, with 8 bases fitting TRBD2. This CDR3 is built from 16 residues. After removal of 2 bases from V and 4 bases from J, the junction contained 7 bases not matched to a gene. The CDR3 nucleotides read TGTGCCAGCAGTTTACTAGGGGCTAGCGGGTACAATGAGCAGTTCTTC. This translates into CASSLLGASGYNEQFF.

This clonotype appeared many times. The chain carries TRBV29-1 and TRBJ2-7, with D perhaps matching TRBD1 or TRBD2 (6 bases each). The CDR3 contains 13 residues. With 7 bases removed from V and 5 bases from J, the gap between germline ends came to 18 bases. Germline values: CDR1 SQVTM, CDR2 ANQGSEA. This CDR3 reads CSAKWGASHEQYF. The DNA of the CDR3 is TGCAGCGCAAAGTGGGGGGCGTCCCACGAGCAGTACTTC.

This clonotype appeared many times. The chain couples TRBV3-1 to TRBJ2-1; D is undetermined. The CDR3 totals 11 residues. Germline V lookup: CDR1 LGHDT, CDR2 YNNKEL (reference sequence). Trimming took off 4 bases at V and 9 bases at J, with 7 bases between the two ends. The CDR3 DNA sequence: TGTGCCAGCAGCCTACTGACTGAGCAGTTCTTC. It translates to CASSLLTEQFF.

This clonotype was observed a few times. V usage is TRBV27 and J usage is TRBJ2-7; the D gene is possibly TRBD2 (6 bases). The CDR3 runs to 14 residues. V shed 5 bases and J shed 3 bases, with 14 bases lying between them. Germline assignment: CDR1 MNHEY and CDR2 SMNVEV (reference sequence). In nucleotides, the CDR3 is TGTGCCAGCAGTCCCATTGGTAGCGGCTACGAGCAGTACTTC. It codes for CASSPIGSGYEQYF.

This clonotype was seen ten or more times. The V gene is TRBV2, the J gene TRBJ1-2; 8 positions match TRBD1. Trimming at V came to 3 bases and at J to 12 bases, leaving 6 bases not matched to a gene. This CDR3 comprises 12 residues. From germline, CDR1 is SNHLY and CDR2 FYNNEI. CDR3 in DNA: TGTGCCAGCAGTGATACGGACAGGGCGGACACCTTC. Its translation: CASSDTDRADTF.

A word on this clonotype: A much larger clone lies a single base off, so this may be a read error. The J gene is TRBJ2-3, the V gene TRBV3-1; 10 bases map to TRBD2. The CDR3 is 17 amino acids. The J segment lost 6 bases and the V segment lost 0 bases, leaving 9 bases of the junction unmatched. Looked up from germline, CDR1 is LGHDT and CDR2 is YNNKEL (reference sequence). Here the CDR3 reads CASSQELAGADEDTQYF. In nucleotides, the CDR3 is TGTGCCAGCAGCCAAGAGCTAGCGGGGGCCGACGAGGATACGCAGTATTTT.

This clonotype was seen at least ten times. The V gene is TRBV7-2, the J gene TRBJ2-3; 14 nucleotides line up with TRBD2. The ends lost 5 bases at V and 3 bases at J; junction bases unmatched: 10. The CDR3 loop spans 18 amino acids. CDR1 and CDR2 from the germline V gene are SGHTA and FQGNSA. CDR3 sequence reads: CASSPDRLAGGRTDTQYF. CDR3 DNA sequence: TGTGCCAGCAGCCCCGACAGACTAGCGGGGGGGCGTACAGATACGCAGTATTTT.